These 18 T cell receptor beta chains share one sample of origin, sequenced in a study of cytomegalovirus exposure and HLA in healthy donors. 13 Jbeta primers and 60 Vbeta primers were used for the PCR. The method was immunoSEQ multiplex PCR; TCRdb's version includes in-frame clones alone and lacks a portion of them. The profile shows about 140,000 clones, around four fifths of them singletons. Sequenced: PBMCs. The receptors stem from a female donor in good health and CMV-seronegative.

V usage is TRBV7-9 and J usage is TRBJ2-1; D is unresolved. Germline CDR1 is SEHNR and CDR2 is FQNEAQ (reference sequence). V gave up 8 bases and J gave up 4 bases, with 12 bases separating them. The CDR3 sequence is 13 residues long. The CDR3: CASLNSKYNEQFF. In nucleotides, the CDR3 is TGTGCCAGCCTTAACAGCAAATACAATGAGCAGTTCTTC.

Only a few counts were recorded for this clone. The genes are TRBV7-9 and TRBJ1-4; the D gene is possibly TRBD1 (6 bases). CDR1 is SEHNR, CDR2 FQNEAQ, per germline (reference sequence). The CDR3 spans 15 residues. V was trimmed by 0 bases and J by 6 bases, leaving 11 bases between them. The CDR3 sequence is CASSLAGGADEKLFF. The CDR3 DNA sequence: TGTGCCAGCAGCTTAGCTGGGGGGGCGGATGAAAAACTGTTTTTT.

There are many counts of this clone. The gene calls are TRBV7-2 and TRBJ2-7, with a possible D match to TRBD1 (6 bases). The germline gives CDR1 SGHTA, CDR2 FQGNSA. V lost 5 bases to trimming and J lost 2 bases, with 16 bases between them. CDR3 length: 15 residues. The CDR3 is CASSLMVGQPYEQYF. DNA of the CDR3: TGTGCCAGCAGCCTGATGGTTGGACAGCCCTACGAGCAGTACTTC.

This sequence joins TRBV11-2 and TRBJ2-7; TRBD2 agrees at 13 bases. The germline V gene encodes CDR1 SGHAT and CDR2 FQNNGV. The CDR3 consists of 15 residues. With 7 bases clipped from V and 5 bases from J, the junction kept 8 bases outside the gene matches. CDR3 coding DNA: TGTGCCAGCACCCCGACTAGCGGGAGGCTGGACGAGCAGTACTTC. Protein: CASTPTSGRLDEQYF.

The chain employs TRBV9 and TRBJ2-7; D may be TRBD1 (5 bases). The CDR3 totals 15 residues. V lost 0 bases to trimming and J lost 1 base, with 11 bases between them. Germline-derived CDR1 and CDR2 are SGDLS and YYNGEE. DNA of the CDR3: TGTGCCAGCAGCGTAGAGGGGTGGGGATCCTACGAGCAGTACTTC. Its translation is CASSVEGWGSYEQYF.

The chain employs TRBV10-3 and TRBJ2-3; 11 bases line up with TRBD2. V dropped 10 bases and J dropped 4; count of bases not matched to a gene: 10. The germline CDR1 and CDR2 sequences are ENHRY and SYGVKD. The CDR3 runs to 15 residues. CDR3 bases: TGTGCCACCCTTCTAGCGGGGGGTGGAGCAGATACGCAGTATTTT. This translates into CATLLAGGGADTQYF.

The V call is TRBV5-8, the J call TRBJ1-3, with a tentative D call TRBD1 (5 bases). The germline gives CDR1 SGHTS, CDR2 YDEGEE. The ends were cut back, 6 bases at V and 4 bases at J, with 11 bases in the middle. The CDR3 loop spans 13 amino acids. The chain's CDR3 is CASNMWGGNTIYF. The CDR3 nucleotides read TGTGCCAGCAATATGTGGGGCGGAAACACCATATATTTT.

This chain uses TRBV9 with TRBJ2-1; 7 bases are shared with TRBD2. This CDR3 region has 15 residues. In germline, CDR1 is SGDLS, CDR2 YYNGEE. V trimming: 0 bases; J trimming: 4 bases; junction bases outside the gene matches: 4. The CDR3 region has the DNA TGTGCCAGCAGCGTAGGTTCGCGGGGGTACAATGAGCAGTTCTTC. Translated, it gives CASSVGSRGYNEQFF.

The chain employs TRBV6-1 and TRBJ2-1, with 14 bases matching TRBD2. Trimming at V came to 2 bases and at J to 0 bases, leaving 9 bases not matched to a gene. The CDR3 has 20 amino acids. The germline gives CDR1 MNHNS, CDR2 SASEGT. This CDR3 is CASSELTSGRARLSYNEQFF. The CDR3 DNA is TGTGCCAGCAGTGAACTGACTAGCGGGAGGGCCCGACTCTCCTACAATGAGCAGTTCTTC.

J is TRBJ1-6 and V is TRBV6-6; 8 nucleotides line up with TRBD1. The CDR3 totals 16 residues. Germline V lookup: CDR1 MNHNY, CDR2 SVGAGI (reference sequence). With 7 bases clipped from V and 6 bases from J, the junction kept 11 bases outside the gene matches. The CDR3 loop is CASTSISRGRNSPLHF. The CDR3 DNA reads TGTGCCAGCACCTCAATCTCCAGGGGGCGTAATTCACCCCTCCACTTT.

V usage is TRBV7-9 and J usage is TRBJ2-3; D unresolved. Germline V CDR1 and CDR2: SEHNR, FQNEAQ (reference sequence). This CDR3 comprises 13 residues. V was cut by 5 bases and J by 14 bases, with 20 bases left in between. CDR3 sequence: CASSLGFGENRYF. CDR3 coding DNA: TGTGCCAGCAGCCTAGGGTTCGGAGAAAATAGGTATTTT.

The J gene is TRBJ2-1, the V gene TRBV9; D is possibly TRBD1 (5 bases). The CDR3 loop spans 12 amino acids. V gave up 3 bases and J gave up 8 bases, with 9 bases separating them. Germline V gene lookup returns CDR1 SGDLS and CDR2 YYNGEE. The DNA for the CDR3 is TGTGCCAGCAGCGGCTGGGGCGATGAGCAGTTCTTC. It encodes CASSGWGDEQFF.

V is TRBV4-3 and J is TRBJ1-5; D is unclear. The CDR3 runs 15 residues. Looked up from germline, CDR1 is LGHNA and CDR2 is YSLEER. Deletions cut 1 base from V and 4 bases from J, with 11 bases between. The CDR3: CASSQVADSNQPQHF. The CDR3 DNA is TGCGCCAGCAGCCAAGTGGCAGATTCTAATCAGCCCCAGCATTTT.

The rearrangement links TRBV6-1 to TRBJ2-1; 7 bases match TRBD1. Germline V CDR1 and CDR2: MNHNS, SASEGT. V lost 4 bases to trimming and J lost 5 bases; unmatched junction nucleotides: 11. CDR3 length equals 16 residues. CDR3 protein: CASSGNTPGQHNEQFF. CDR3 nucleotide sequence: TGTGCCAGCAGTGGGAATACACCGGGACAGCACAATGAGCAGTTCTTC.

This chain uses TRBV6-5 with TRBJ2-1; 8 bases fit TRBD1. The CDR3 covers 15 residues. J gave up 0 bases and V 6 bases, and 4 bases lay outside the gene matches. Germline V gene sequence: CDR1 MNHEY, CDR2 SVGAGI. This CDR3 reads CASRRQGRSYNEQFF. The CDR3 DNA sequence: TGTGCCAGCAGACGACAGGGGCGCTCCTACAATGAGCAGTTCTTC.

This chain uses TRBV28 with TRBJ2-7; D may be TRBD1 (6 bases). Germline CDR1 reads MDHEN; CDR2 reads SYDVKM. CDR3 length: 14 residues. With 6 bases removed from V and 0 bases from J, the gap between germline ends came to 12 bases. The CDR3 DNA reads TGTGCCAGCAGCCCAGGGGTAATCTCCTACGAGCAGTACTTC. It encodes CASSPGVISYEQYF.

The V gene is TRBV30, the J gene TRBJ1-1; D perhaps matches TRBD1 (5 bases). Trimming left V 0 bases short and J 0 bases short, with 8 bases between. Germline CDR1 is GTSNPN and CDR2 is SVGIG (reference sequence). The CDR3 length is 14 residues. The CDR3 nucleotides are TGTGCCTGGAGTGTACTACAGGTGAACACTGAAGCTTTCTTT. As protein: CAWSVLQVNTEAFF.

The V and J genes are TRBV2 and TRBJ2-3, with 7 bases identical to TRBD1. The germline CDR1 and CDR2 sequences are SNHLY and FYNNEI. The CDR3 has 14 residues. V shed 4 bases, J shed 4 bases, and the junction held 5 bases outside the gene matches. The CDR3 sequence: CASSALGTADTQYF. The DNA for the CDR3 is TGTGCCAGCAGTGCTCTCGGGACAGCAGATACGCAGTATTTT.